A single sample gave rise to the 25 T cell receptor beta chains below, sequenced in a study of PD-1 and CTLA-4 blockade in melanoma. TCRdb's copy holds only in-frame clones and misses some; the assay was immunoSEQ multiplex PCR. The sample consists of 28,000 or so clones, around 93% of them appearing once. The sequencing used CD8+ T cells from peripheral blood, collected from a patient given anti-PD-1 treatment. These receptors all come from a human donor with melanoma.

The rearrangement links TRBV13 to TRBJ1-1; no clear D. V lost 4 bases, J lost 8 bases, and 11 bases lay in between. Germline loops: CDR1 PRHDT, CDR2 FYEKMQ (reference sequence). The CDR3 sequence is 12 residues long. CDR3 coding DNA: TGTGCCAGCAGCTCGGACGGGAAGGAAGCTTTCTTT. Its protein is CASSSDGKEAFF.

This rearrangement joins TRBV6-5 to TRBJ2-1; 10 bases agree with TRBD2. The germline V gene has CDR1 MNHEY and CDR2 SVGAGI. V trimming: 1 base; J trimming: 8 bases; junction bases outside the gene matches: 8. This CDR3 is built from 16 residues. The CDR3 sequence is CASSYYSGRAGDEQFF. The CDR3 bases are TGTGCCAGCAGTTACTACAGCGGGAGGGCCGGTGATGAGCAGTTCTTC.

Note on this clone: Additional DNA sequences in this sample encode the identical CDR3. The J gene is TRBJ2-7, the V gene TRBV18; D not certain. Between the trimmed V and J ends, which lost 2 bases and 2 bases, there was a span of 4 bases. This CDR3 comprises 12 residues. The V gene's germline CDR1 is KGHSH and CDR2 LQKENI. The CDR3 reads CASSPGTYEQYF. The CDR3 DNA sequence: TGTGCCAGCTCACCAGGTACCTACGAGCAGTACTTC.

The chain employs TRBV15 and TRBJ2-1, with 10 positions matching TRBD1. The CDR3 length is 17 residues. With V trimmed by 0 bases and J by 5 bases, 7 bases remained unmatched. Looked up from germline, CDR1 is LNHNV and CDR2 is YYDKDF (reference sequence). The CDR3 reads CATSRDWGTGANNEQFF. The CDR3 DNA is TGTGCCACCAGCAGAGATTGGGGGACAGGGGCAAACAATGAGCAGTTCTTC.

CDR3 sequence (DNA): TGTGCCACCAGTTGGACTAGCGGGAGAGGTGAGCAGTTCTTC. Its protein is CATSWTSGRGEQFF. V and J are TRBV24-1 and TRBJ2-1; the match to TRBD2 covers 13 bases. CDR1 and CDR2 (germline): KGHDR, SFDVKD. The CDR3 is 14 amino acids. Trimming at V came to 6 bases and at J to 9 bases, leaving 4 bases not matched to a gene.

The chain is built from TRBV12-3 or TRBV12-4 and TRBJ1-2, with TRBD1 as a possible D gene (5 bases). Trimming shortened V by 8 bases and J by 4 bases, and 14 bases separated the two germline ends. The CDR3 loop spans 13 amino acids. CDR3: CASGAGQFYGYTF. The DNA of the CDR3 is TGTGCCAGCGGGGCAGGGCAGTTCTATGGCTACACCTTC.

V gene TRBV7-9 combines with J gene TRBJ2-5; the match to TRBD1 covers 7 bases. Germline CDR1 SEHNR, CDR2 FQNEAQ (reference sequence). Trimming removed 5 bases from V and 2 bases from J; junction bases left unmatched: 5. The CDR3 consists of 14 residues. This chain's CDR3 is CASSPRQGQETQYF. The CDR3 DNA reads TGTGCCAGCAGCCCAAGACAGGGACAAGAGACCCAGTACTTC.

The chain has TRBV29-1 and TRBJ2-1; D is undetermined. The germline V and J ends were trimmed by 0 bases and 6 bases, with 12 bases remaining between them. This CDR3 comprises 14 residues. Germline CDR1 reads SQVTM; CDR2 reads ANQGSEA. As DNA, the CDR3 is TGCAGCGTTGAAGATAGGGTACAGTCCAATGAGCAGTTCTTC. Amino acids: CSVEDRVQSNEQFF.

The chain carries TRBV10-3 and TRBJ2-7, with D maybe TRBD2 (6 bases). Germline CDR1 and CDR2: ENHRY and SYGVKD. Trimming shortened V by 0 bases and J by 1 base, and 13 bases separated the two germline ends. CDR3 length: 16 amino acids. For the CDR3, the DNA is TGTGCCATCAGTGAGTCGGCGGGACTCTCTTCCTACGAGCAGTACTTC. Residues: CAISESAGLSSYEQYF.

The rearrangement uses TRBV27 and TRBJ2-7, with D unclear. Germline CDR1 reads MNHEY; CDR2 reads SMNVEV (reference sequence). This CDR3 has 13 amino acids. V was clipped by 4 bases and J by 2 bases, with 9 bases between them. The CDR3 sequence: CASSYTGAYEQYF. The CDR3 DNA follows: TGTGCCAGCAGTTATACGGGCGCCTACGAGCAGTACTTC.

The J gene is TRBJ1-1, the V gene TRBV9; D is ambiguous. Germline loops: CDR1 SGDLS, CDR2 YYNGEE. Trimming stripped 4 bases from V and 1 base from J, with 17 bases between. CDR3 length: 16 amino acids. CDR3 nucleotide sequence: TGTGCCAGCAGCATTGGGCACGAACCGAGGAACACTGAAGCTTTCTTT. Its protein product is CASSIGHEPRNTEAFF. The entire variable domain, with the rest obtained from reference TRBV9 and TRBJ1-1, is as follows: DSGVTQTPKHLITATGQRVTLRCSPRSGDLSVYWYQQSLDQGLQFLIQYYNGEERAKGNILERFSAQQFPDLHSELNLSSLELGDSALYFCASSIGHEPRNTEAFFGQGTRLTVV.

The chain links TRBV18 to TRBJ1-5; D call uncertain. This CDR3 region has 14 residues. Germline values: CDR1 KGHSH, CDR2 LQKENI. Trimming took off 2 bases at V and 7 bases at J, with 12 bases between the two ends. The CDR3 sequence: CASSPGGQGQPQHF. The DNA for the CDR3 is TGTGCCAGCTCACCAGGCGGCCAAGGCCAGCCCCAGCATTTT.

The chain recombines TRBV30 with TRBJ1-1; perhaps TRBD1 as D (6 bases). V lost 8 bases to trimming and J lost 1 base, with 14 bases between them. Germline values: CDR1 GTSNPN, CDR2 SVGIG (reference sequence). The CDR3 loop spans 13 amino acids. The CDR3 loop reads CAGGRAPNTEAFF. The DNA of the CDR3 is TGTGCCGGGGGGCGGGCACCGAACACTGAAGCTTTCTTT.

The chain recombines TRBV27 with TRBJ2-7; perhaps D is TRBD1 or TRBD2 (5 bases each). CDR1 and CDR2 (germline): MNHEY, SMNVEV (reference sequence). With 6 bases removed from V and 0 bases from J, the gap between germline ends came to 12 bases. The CDR3 sequence is 14 residues long. The CDR3 spells CASSPGRSSYEQYF. CDR3 DNA: TGTGCCAGCAGCCCGGGACGCTCCTCCTACGAGCAGTACTTC.

This rearrangement joins TRBV30 to TRBJ1-5; D unclear. V dropped 0 bases and J dropped 3 bases, with 6 bases sitting between them. The CDR3 loop spans 13 amino acids. Germline CDR1 reads GTSNPN; CDR2 reads SVGIG (reference sequence). The CDR3 DNA reads as TGTGCCTGGAGTGTAGATTTCAATCAGCCCCAGCATTTT. It specifies CAWSVDFNQPQHF. The full variable domain, completed using reference TRBV30 and TRBJ1-5, is SQTIHQWPATLVQPVGSPLSLECTVEGTSNPNLYWYRQAAGRGLQLLFYSVGIGQISSEVPQNLSASRPQDRQFILSSKKLLLSDSGFYLCAWSVDFNQPQHFGDGTRLSIL.

The V and J genes are TRBV13 and TRBJ2-7; TRBD1 aligns across 8 bases. Germline CDR1 PRHDT, CDR2 FYEKMQ (reference sequence). This CDR3 comprises 16 residues. The J segment lost 2 bases and the V segment lost 5 bases, leaving 11 bases of the junction unmatched. CDR3 sequence (DNA): TGTGCCAGCAGCCCCCCCGACAGGGGTCGGACCTACGAGCAGTACTTC. Its protein is CASSPPDRGRTYEQYF.

This clone was observed a single time. The rearrangement uses TRBV19 and TRBJ1-5, with D hard to call. This CDR3 spans 14 amino acids. Trimming removed 6 bases from V and 5 bases from J, with 14 bases in between. Per germline, CDR1 LNHDA and CDR2 SQIVND (reference sequence). CDR3 sequence (DNA): TGTGCCAGTAGATCGGAGGCGGATTATCAGCCCCAGCATTTT. It specifies CASRSEADYQPQHF.

The chain has TRBV19 and TRBJ1-1, with 7 bases that match TRBD1. With 3 bases clipped from V and 1 base from J, the junction kept 5 bases outside the gene matches. Germline assignment: CDR1 LNHDA and CDR2 SQIVND (reference sequence). This CDR3 spans 15 amino acids. The CDR3 reads CASSISDRANTEAFF. The CDR3 DNA is TGTGCCAGTAGTATTTCCGACAGGGCGAACACTGAAGCTTTCTTT.

The chain has TRBV18 and TRBJ2-6, with D unclear. The V gene's germline CDR1 is KGHSH and CDR2 LQKENI. V was pared by 0 bases and J by 4 bases, with 4 bases between. The CDR3 consists of 14 residues. As DNA, the CDR3 is TGTGCCAGCTCACCACCGGCCGGGGCCAACGTCCTGACTTTC. Translating it yields CASSPPAGANVLTF.

The chain has TRBV6-6 and TRBJ2-5; 8 nucleotides align to TRBD2. V was clipped by 8 bases and J by 2 bases; unmatched bases: 10. Germline values: CDR1 MNHNY, CDR2 SVGAGI (reference sequence). The CDR3 is 15 amino acids. CDR3 bases: TGTGCCAGCCCACTACGCGGCGGGAGGCAAGAGACCCAGTACTTC. It encodes CASPLRGGRQETQYF.

The rearrangement uses TRBV15 and TRBJ1-5; D not certain. The V gene's germline CDR1 is LNHNV and CDR2 YYDKDF (reference sequence). Trimming cost V 1 base and J 0 bases, with 19 bases left between them. The CDR3 contains 19 residues. CDR3 DNA: TGTGCCACCAGCAGAGGAAAGGATACCCTCTATTATAGCAATCAGCCCCAGCATTTT. It is translated as CATSRGKDTLYYSNQPQHF.

The rearrangement uses TRBV27 and TRBJ1-1; D uncertain. The CDR3 is 13 residues long. Germline lookup yields CDR1 MNHEY and CDR2 SMNVEV (reference sequence). V dropped 5 bases and J dropped 0 bases, with 7 bases sitting between them. This chain's CDR3 is CASSLGLNTEAFF. CDR3 coding DNA: TGTGCCAGCAGTCTTGGACTGAACACTGAAGCTTTCTTT.

The chain combines TRBV7-3 with TRBJ2-7; D might be TRBD2 (7 bases). Per the germline V gene, CDR1 is SGHTA and CDR2 is FQGTGA. The CDR3 loop spans 13 amino acids. V lost 1 base and J 5 bases, leaving 9 bases between the germline ends. CDR3 region: CASSLKGGDEQYF. The DNA for the CDR3 is TGTGCCAGCAGCTTAAAAGGGGGGGACGAGCAGTACTTC.

This chain connects TRBV9 to TRBJ2-3; the D is unclear. The CDR3 spans 15 residues. CDR1 and CDR2 from the germline V gene are SGDLS and YYNGEE. Trimming took off 0 bases at V and 0 bases at J, with 8 bases between the two ends. The CDR3 here is CASSVGGSSTDTQYF. DNA for the CDR3: TGTGCCAGCAGCGTAGGAGGCTCTAGCACAGATACGCAGTATTTT.

The chain is built from TRBV27 and TRBJ2-7; TRBD2 agrees at 8 bases. The V gene's germline CDR1 is MNHEY and CDR2 SMNVEV (reference sequence). This CDR3 has 15 residues. Trimming removed 6 bases from V and 3 bases from J; junction bases left unmatched: 10. For the CDR3, the DNA is TGTGCCAGCAGCTTTCTCGCGGGGGGCGGCTACGAGCAGTACTTC. It is translated as CASSFLAGGGYEQYF.